A single sample gave rise to the 29 T cell receptor beta chains below, sequenced in a study of identical twins' blood T cells. One entry per CDR3 protein results from TCRdb running MiXCR on the 5' RACE reads. The data show a few hundred thousand distinct CDR3 sequences, 28% seen once. Sequenced material: PBMCs. These receptors were taken from a woman aged 18-49 years in good health.

V usage is TRBV5-1 and J usage is TRBJ2-1; TRBD1 is a possible D gene (6 bases). Trimming removed 4 bases from V and 4 bases from J, with 9 bases in between. The CDR3 covers 13 residues. Germline-derived CDR1 and CDR2 are SGHRS and YFSETQ. CDR3 in amino acids: CASSNGQYNEQFF. CDR3 nucleotide sequence: TGCGCCAGCAGCAATGGACAGTACAATGAGCAGTTCTTC.

The J gene is TRBJ1-1, the V gene TRBV9; a weak D match, TRBD1 (5 bases). The CDR3 is 17 residues long. V shed 3 bases and J shed 1 base, with 19 bases lying between them. The germline V gene encodes CDR1 SGDLS and CDR2 YYNGEE. CDR3 nucleotide sequence: TGTGCCAGCAGCGGGGTCGTGGGGGGACGTAAGAACACTGAAGCTTTCTTT. It specifies CASSGVVGGRKNTEAFF. The complete variable domain, with remaining parts taken from reference TRBV9 and TRBJ1-1, reads DSGVTQTPKHLITATGQRVTLRCSPRSGDLSVYWYQQSLDQGLQFLIQYYNGEERAKGNILERFSAQQFPDLHSELNLSSLELGDSALYFCASSGVVGGRKNTEAFFGQGTRLTVV.

This clonotype has at least ten counts. V usage is TRBV19 and J usage is TRBJ1-5; TRBD1 matches 7 bases. Per the germline V gene, CDR1 is LNHDA and CDR2 is SQIVND (reference sequence). Losses at the gene ends were 6 bases for V and 4 bases for J; bases not matched to a gene: 9. The CDR3 extends over 15 amino acids. The CDR3 protein is CASSPPGQVNQPQHF. Written as DNA, the CDR3 is TGTGCCAGTAGCCCTCCTGGACAGGTGAATCAGCCCCAGCATTTT.

V usage is TRBV7-9 and J usage is TRBJ2-7, with D maybe TRBD1 (7 bases). Germline V gives CDR1 SEHNR, CDR2 FQNEAQ (reference sequence). V shed 5 bases and J shed 2 bases, with 22 bases lying between them. The CDR3 consists of 17 residues. The CDR3 nucleotides read TGTGCCAGCAGCCAGAGACAACAGGGGAGGATGACCTACGAGCAGTACTTC. This encodes CASSQRQQGRMTYEQYF. The whole variable domain, remainder taken from reference TRBV7-9 and TRBJ2-7, is DTGVSQNPRHKITKRGQNVTFRCDPISEHNRLYWYRQTLGQGPEFLTYFQNEAQLEKSRLLSDRFSAERPKGSFSTLEIQRTEQGDSAMYLCASSQRQQGRMTYEQYFGPGTRLTVT.

Worth noting for this clonotype: No conserved phenylalanine or tryptophan is present at the end of the CDR3, so a read error is the likely explanation. Here the CDR3 reads CSARITGAYEQYL. The CDR3 DNA is TGCAGCGCCAGAATTACAGGGGCCTACGAGCAGTACTTA. The V gene is TRBV29-1, the J gene TRBJ2-7, with 7 bases lining up with TRBD1. Germline V CDR1 and CDR2: SQVTM, ANQGSEA. CDR3 length: 13 amino acids. V was clipped by 7 bases and J by 2 bases; unmatched bases: 8.

This clonotype has a handful of counts. The rearrangement uses TRBV11-2 and TRBJ1-2; a weak D match, TRBD1 (5 bases). The CDR3 spans 16 residues. Per germline, CDR1 SGHAT and CDR2 FQNNGV. V was trimmed by 5 bases and J by 1 base, leaving 17 bases between them. For the CDR3, the DNA is TGTGCCAGCAGCGGACACTATAAGGATTTTAACTATGGCTACACCTTC. Translation gives CASSGHYKDFNYGYTF.

This clonotype was counted only a few times. The chain couples TRBV20-1 to TRBJ2-7; 10 bases map to TRBD2. The CDR3 covers 15 residues. The V segment lost 6 bases and the J segment 0 bases; nucleotides outside the gene matches: 8. Per germline, CDR1 DFQATT and CDR2 SNEGSKA (reference sequence). CDR3 in amino acids: CSAARSGGFSYEQYF. CDR3 DNA sequence: TGCAGTGCCGCCCGTAGCGGGGGGTTCTCCTACGAGCAGTACTTC.

Comments on this clonotype: One junction end does not reproduce the germline sequence, and a read error may be involved. The J gene is TRBJ2-3, the V gene TRBV11-2; no firm D call. CDR1 is SGHAT and CDR2 is FQNNGV in the germline V gene. The CDR3 loop spans 14 amino acids. This CDR3 is CACSKSVPTDTQYF. The CDR3 nucleotides read TGTGCCTGCAGCAAGTCGGTTCCCACAGATACGCAGTATTTT.

This clonotype came up a few times. The chain employs TRBV25-1 and TRBJ2-2; D remains unclear. This CDR3 has 13 amino acids. Germline V CDR1 and CDR2: MGHDK, SYGVNS. With 8 bases removed from V and 4 bases from J, the gap between germline ends came to 11 bases. CDR3 protein: CASELFGTGELFF. The CDR3 nucleotides are TGTGCCAGCGAGCTGTTTGGCACCGGGGAGCTGTTTTTT.

Written as DNA, the CDR3 is TGTGCCAGCACCCACAGGGAGCAGCCCCAGCATTTT. Protein sequence: CASTHREQPQHF. The V and J genes are TRBV6-1 and TRBJ1-5; D is perhaps TRBD1 (6 bases). Germline lookup yields CDR1 MNHNS and CDR2 SASEGT. V gave up 7 bases and J gave up 7 bases, with 11 bases separating them. This CDR3 contains 12 residues.

The sample holds a few counts of this clonotype. The gene calls are TRBV29-1 and TRBJ2-4; D uncertain. Per germline, CDR1 SQVTM and CDR2 ANQGSEA. The CDR3 is 15 amino acids. Between the trimmed V and J ends, which lost 4 bases and 0 bases, there was a span of 13 bases. The CDR3 DNA is TGCAGCGTTGTGGGAAGGGCGCTAGCCAAAAACATTCAGTACTTC. Translating it yields CSVVGRALAKNIQYF.

This chain connects TRBV5-1 to TRBJ1-2; D is possibly TRBD1 (5 bases). CDR3 length: 14 amino acids. Between the trimmed V and J ends, which lost 1 base and 5 bases, there was a span of 12 bases. Germline V CDR1 and CDR2: SGHRS, YFSETQ. In nucleotides, the CDR3 is TGCGCCAGCAGCTTGTATGGGACGGAGTATGGCTACACCTTC. As protein: CASSLYGTEYGYTF.

This chain's CDR3 is CASSQEHGDTQYF. The DNA of the CDR3 is TGCGCCAGCAGCCAAGAGCATGGGGATACGCAGTATTTT. The genes are TRBV4-3 and TRBJ2-3; no reliable D call. This CDR3 has 13 residues. Trimming removed 0 bases at V and 6 bases at J, with 7 bases between. CDR1 is LGHNA, CDR2 YSLEER, per germline.

The rearrangement uses TRBV27 and TRBJ2-1; 7 bases fit TRBD2. Trimming removed 6 bases from V and 6 bases from J; junction bases left unmatched: 14. The CDR3 has 16 amino acids. Germline values: CDR1 MNHEY, CDR2 SMNVEV (reference sequence). The CDR3 DNA reads as TGTGCCAGCAGCCGGGACTACCCATTACGGGGCAATGAGCAGTTCTTC. Its protein product is CASSRDYPLRGNEQFF.

The chain links TRBV10-3 to TRBJ2-7, with D maybe TRBD1 (5 bases). The CDR3 contains 14 residues. V shed 4 bases and J shed 3 bases, with 13 bases lying between them. Germline CDR1 ENHRY, CDR2 SYGVKD. CDR3 DNA sequence: TGTGCCATCAGTGGAAGACAGACCAACTACGAGCAGTACTTC. As protein: CAISGRQTNYEQYF.

This clonotype was seen more than once but under ten times. The rearrangement links TRBV11-2 to TRBJ2-3; D assignment may be TRBD1 or TRBD2 (5 bases each). This CDR3 is built from 13 residues. Germline values: CDR1 SGHAT, CDR2 FQNNGV. Trimming shortened V by 4 bases and J by 5 bases, and 10 bases separated the two germline ends. The CDR3, as DNA: TGTGCCAGCAGCTCGGGACCGAAAGATACGCAGTATTTT. Protein product: CASSSGPKDTQYF. The variable domain in full, with the rest retrieved from reference TRBV11-2 and TRBJ2-3, is EAGVAQSPRYKIIEKRQSVAFWCNPISGHATLYWYQQILGQGPKLLIQFQNNGVVDDSQLPKDRFSAERLKGVDSTLKIQPAKLEDSAVYLCASSSGPKDTQYFGPGTRLTVL.

The CDR3 is CASSGTSGVYEGTQYF. CDR3 nucleotides: TGTGCCAGCAGTGGTACGAGCGGGGTGTATGAAGGTACGCAGTATTTT. The genes are TRBV25-1 and TRBJ2-3; the match to TRBD2 covers 7 bases. This CDR3 is 16 amino acids long. Germline CDR1 MGHDK, CDR2 SYGVNS. V lost 4 bases and J lost 8; bases outside the gene matches: 15.

This clonotype came up a few times. V is TRBV20-1 and J is TRBJ2-1; TRBD2 matches at 8 bases. The germline gives CDR1 DFQATT, CDR2 SNEGSKA (reference sequence). This CDR3 spans 14 amino acids. Trimming took 3 bases from V and 6 from J; bases not matched to a gene: 7. CDR3 DNA: TGCAGTGCTAGTCGAGCGGGAGTGGGCAATGAGCAGTTCTTC. This codes for CSASRAGVGNEQFF.

This clonotype was detected a few times. V and J are TRBV11-2 and TRBJ2-4; the D call may be TRBD1 or TRBD2 (5 bases each). This CDR3 is 15 amino acids long. Trimming cost V 3 bases and J 0 bases, with 9 bases left between them. Germline V gene lookup returns CDR1 SGHAT and CDR2 FQNNGV. The CDR3 nucleotides read TGTGCCAGCAGCTTCGGGGCCCTAGCCAAAAACATTCAGTACTTC. Translated: CASSFGALAKNIQYF.

This chain links TRBV18 with TRBJ1-2, with D uncertain. Germline V gene lookup returns CDR1 KGHSH and CDR2 LQKENI. This CDR3 contains 13 residues. The V gene lost 1 base and the J gene lost 4 bases, with 7 bases spanning the gap. CDR3 protein: CASSPLAVYGYTF. The CDR3 DNA reads as TGTGCCAGCTCACCACTGGCAGTCTATGGCTACACCTTC.

This clonotype was counted a few times. CDR3 sequence (DNA): TGCGCCAGCAGCTTGGAGGGGTTAAGCAGCTACGAGCAGTACTTC. It codes for CASSLEGLSSYEQYF. V is TRBV5-1 and J is TRBJ2-7; D is possibly TRBD1 (5 bases). Trimming left V 0 bases short and J 3 bases short, with 13 bases between. Per the germline V gene, CDR1 is SGHRS and CDR2 is YFSETQ. CDR3 length: 15 residues.

For this clonotype: One end of the junction varies from germline; a read error may be responsible. This chain's CDR3 is CGVKGWVTEAFF. The CDR3 region has the DNA TGCGGCGTTAAAGGGTGGGTCACTGAAGCTTTCTTT. This chain links TRBV29-1 with TRBJ1-1, with D unclear. The CDR3 has 12 residues. Per germline, CDR1 SQVTM and CDR2 ANQGSEA.

This clonotype was counted a few times. The chain employs TRBV29-1 and TRBJ2-4; no clear D gene. Trimming took 5 bases from V and 0 from J, leaving 17 bases between them. Germline V CDR1 and CDR2: SQVTM, ANQGSEA. The CDR3 consists of 16 residues. Written as DNA, the CDR3 is TGCAGCGTTATACCGGGTGGGGAATTAGCCAAAAACATTCAGTACTTC. It codes for CSVIPGGELAKNIQYF.

For this clonotype: A much larger clone lies a single base off, so this may be a read error. The V and J genes are TRBV4-2 and TRBJ1-1; D unclear. The length of the CDR3 is 15 residues. From germline, CDR1 is LGHNA and CDR2 YNFKEQ. CDR3 sequence: CASSQDTGIGTESFF. CDR3 DNA: TGTGCCAGCAGCCAAGATACGGGAATCGGCACTGAATCTTTCTTT.

The CDR3 region is CSVEGGTKNIQYF. DNA for the CDR3: TGCAGCGTTGAGGGGGGGACAAAAAACATTCAGTACTTC. The chain links TRBV29-1 to TRBJ2-4, with D perhaps TRBD2 (7 bases). V lost 3 bases, J lost 4 bases, and 10 bases lay in between. The CDR3 loop spans 13 amino acids. In germline, CDR1 is SQVTM, CDR2 ANQGSEA.

V is TRBV2 and J is TRBJ2-3; no definite D call. V was trimmed by 7 bases and J by 2 bases, leaving 1 base between them. The germline V gene has CDR1 SNHLY and CDR2 FYNNEI. There are 10 residues in the CDR3. The CDR3 DNA reads TGTGCCAGCAACACAGATACGCAGTATTTT. It encodes CASNTDTQYF.

This clonotype was seen just once. The chain uses TRBV3-1 and TRBJ1-1; possible D gene TRBD1, 5 bases. This CDR3 is 11 amino acids long. Germline V gene data show CDR1 as LGHDT and CDR2 as YNNKEL (reference sequence). Trimming removed 5 bases at V and 7 bases at J, with 8 bases between. CDR3 residues: CASSVTGEAFF. The CDR3 DNA is TGTGCCAGCAGCGTAACAGGTGAAGCTTTCTTT.

This clonotype was seen only a few times. The chain links TRBV5-1 to TRBJ2-1; TRBD2 matches 10 bases. Trimming at V came to 4 bases and at J to 3 bases, leaving 10 bases not matched to a gene. CDR3 length: 17 residues. Germline V gene data show CDR1 as SGHRS and CDR2 as YFSETQ. CDR3 nucleotides: TGCGCCAGCAGCCCACTCCAGGCTAGCGGGGGCTACAATGAGCAGTTCTTC. It translates to CASSPLQASGGYNEQFF.

This clonotype occurred a few times. V and J are TRBV30 and TRBJ1-2; D unclear. Germline values: CDR1 GTSNPN, CDR2 SVGIG (reference sequence). This CDR3 contains 12 residues. Trimming took 4 bases from V and 5 from J, leaving 11 bases between them. The DNA for the CDR3 is TGTGCCTGGACCCGAGAGGCATATGGCTACACCTTC. This gives the protein CAWTREAYGYTF.